A selection of T cell receptor beta chains follows, all from one sample in a study of T cells in Graves' hyperthyroidism and ophthalmopathy. TCRdb called the multiplex PCR reads again in MiXCR, with one record for every CDR3 protein. The table lists more than 500,000 distinct CDR3 sequences, approximately 15% of them singletons. The sample consisted of blood. The receptor source for this set is a woman aged 40-49 years with Graves' hyperthyroidism. CDR3s include the opening cysteine and the closing phenylalanine or tryptophan. The D gene is left open where the match is weak. Size is stated for part of the rows, as once, few or many counts, or as a class when the clone is expanded.

v_gene	j_gene	d_gene	abundance	CDR3nt	CDR3aa
TRBV20-1	TRBJ2-5	TRBD2	-	TGCAGTGCTAGAACCGGACTAGCGGGAGTTGGGACCCAGTACTTC	CSARTGLAGVGTQYF
TRBV6-5	TRBJ1-6	-	few	TGTGCCAGCAGTTACTCGGCTCAGGGTACCTATAATTCACCCCTCCACTTT	CASSYSAQGTYNSPLHF
TRBV5-6	TRBJ1-2	TRBD1	many	TGTGCCAGCAGCTTCACAGGGGAGTATGGCTACACCTTC	CASSFTGEYGYTF
TRBV20-1	TRBJ2-7	TRBD1	few	TGCAGTGCTAGAGATGAGGTGGCGGGACAGGGGGCCCACGAGCAGTACTTC	CSARDEVAGQGAHEQYF
TRBV9	TRBJ2-7	-	once	TGTGCCAGCAGCGTAGGAGCTGGCTACGACGAGCAGTACTTC	CASSVGAGYDEQYF
TRBV12-3/TRBV12-4	TRBJ1-5	TRBD1	many	TGTGCCAGCAGTTTCGGGACAGGGGATCAGCCCCAGCATTTT	CASSFGTGDQPQHF
TRBV13	TRBJ2-7	-	-	TGTGCCAGCAGAGATGCCGTTGGTACGTACGAGCAGTACTTC	CASRDAVGTYEQYF
TRBV7-2	TRBJ2-3	TRBD2	many	TGTGCCAGCAGCCGCTGGGCGGGAGATACAGATACGCAGTATTTT	CASSRWAGDTDTQYF
TRBV9	TRBJ2-7	TRBD2	-	TGTGCCCCGAGAGGGACTAGCGGGAGAGGCTACGAGCAGTACTTC	CAPRGTSGRGYEQYF
TRBV3-1	TRBJ2-1	-	many	TGTGCCAGCAGCCTTACAGGGAGGTACAATGAGCAGTTCTTC	CASSLTGRYNEQFF
TRBV3-1	TRBJ2-3	-	many	TGTGCCAGCAGCCAAGCGCCATCGACAGATACGCAGTATTTT	CASSQAPSTDTQYF
TRBV5-1	TRBJ1-3	-	-	TGCGCCAGCAGCTTTGAAAACACCATATATTTT	CASSFENTIYF
TRBV6-6	TRBJ1-6	-	many	TGTGCCAGCAGTTACTCCCTCGATTCACCCCTCCACTTT	CASSYSLDSPLHF
TRBV6-1	TRBJ1-3	-	-	TGTGCCAGCAGTGGCCTCGGGTGGGGCTCTGGAAACACCATATATTTT	CASSGLGWGSGNTIYF
TRBV5-1	TRBJ2-7	-	many	TGCGCCAGCAGCTTCGGTAGTGGTGTCTACGAGCAGTACTTC	CASSFGSGVYEQYF
TRBV20-1	TRBJ2-3	-	few	TGCAGTGCTCGGGATAGCGGCACAGATACGCAGTATTTT	CSARDSGTDTQYF
TRBV12-3/TRBV12-4	TRBJ2-1	-	-	TGTGCCAGCAGTTCTGAGCGGGCTAGCGTGAATGAGCAGTTCTTC	CASSSERASVNEQFF
TRBV5-1	TRBJ2-3	TRBD2	few	TGCGCCAGCAGCTCCGCTAGCGGCTCCACAGATACGCAGTATTTT	CASSSASGSTDTQYF
TRBV18	TRBJ1-2	TRBD1	many	TGTGCCAGCTCACCACGGCCAGGGGGCGGCTACACCTTC	CASSPRPGGGYTF
TRBV10-1	TRBJ2-7	-	-	TGCGCCAGCAGTGCCTTGGCTAGTCCTACATGCTACGAGCAGTACTTC	CASSALASPTCYEQYF
TRBV24-1	TRBJ2-6	TRBD1	many	TGTGCCACCAGTGGCCCCACCCGGGACAGGGTTTGGGCACCTGGAGGGGCCAACGTCCTGACTTTC	CATSGPTRDRVWAPGGANVLTF
TRBV20-1	TRBJ1-2	-	few	TGCAGTGCTTCACTGGACTCTGGCTACACCTTC	CSASLDSGYTF
TRBV5-8	TRBJ1-5	-	many	TGTGCCAGCAGCTTGTCCGGGGGCTCAAGCAATCAGCCCCAGCATTTT	CASSLSGGSSNQPQHF
TRBV6-6	TRBJ2-7	TRBD2	-	TGTGCCAGCAGTTACTCAGTAGCGGGAGATCCGGAGCAGTACTTC	CASSYSVAGDPEQYF
TRBV30	TRBJ1-2	-	few	TGTGCCGGGACCGGGGATGACTATGGCTACACCTTC	CAGTGDDYGYTF
TRBV30	TRBJ2-5	-	-	TGTGCCTGGAGTGTACACGGGGTTAGGGAGACCCAGTACTTC	CAWSVHGVRETQYF
TRBV12-3/TRBV12-4	TRBJ1-1	-	many	TGTGCCAGCAGTTTAAGTTTCGGACAAACCGACACTGAAGCTTTCTTT	CASSLSFGQTDTEAFF
TRBV5-1	TRBJ2-1	TRBD2	many	TGCGCCAGCAGCTTGGCCACTAGCGGGAGTCTCGGTGAGCAGTTCTTC	CASSLATSGSLGEQFF
TRBV6-1	TRBJ2-1	-	many	TGTGCCAGCAGTCCGATCGAAAGCGGCAACAACTACAATGAGCAGTTCTTC	CASSPIESGNNYNEQFF
TRBV11-2	TRBJ2-3	TRBD1	many	TGTGCCAGCAGCTTGGGGACAGGGTCGCCAGATACGCAGTATTTT	CASSLGTGSPDTQYF
TRBV28	TRBJ1-2	TRBD1	few	TGTGCCAGCAGAGACAGGGGGCGGGGGGGCTACACCTTC	CASRDRGRGGYTF
TRBV19	TRBJ1-4	-	-	TGTGCCAGTAGTATAATACCCGGGACGCCCGATGAAAAACTGTTTTTT	CASSIIPGTPDEKLFF
TRBV11-2	TRBJ1-1	-	many	TGTGCCAGCAGCCCCCTTTCTGGGAGCACTGAAGCTTTCTTT	CASSPLSGSTEAFF
TRBV28	TRBJ2-1	-	many	TGTGCCAGCAGGGGATCGGTGTTAGCGGCTTCCTACAATGAGCAGTTCTTC	CASRGSVLAASYNEQFF
TRBV11-3	TRBJ2-7	-	few	TGTGCCAGCAGCTTCCCGGACACTTACGAGCAGTACTTC	CASSFPDTYEQYF
TRBV6-1	TRBJ2-5	TRBD2	few	TGTGCCAGCAGTCCGACTAGCGGGAGGGCCCGGGAGACCCAGTACTTC	CASSPTSGRARETQYF
TRBV7-8	TRBJ1-6	TRBD1	many	TGTGCCAGCAGCTTAGAGCAGGGGGATTCACCCCTCCACTTT	CASSLEQGDSPLHF
TRBV2	TRBJ2-7	TRBD2	many	TGTGCCAGCGAGCCGACTAGCGGGAGCGGCGAGCAGTACTTC	CASEPTSGSGEQYF
TRBV7-2	TRBJ2-3	-	many	TGTGCCAGCAGCTCTTACAGCACAGATACGCAGTATTTT	CASSSYSTDTQYF
TRBV7-8	TRBJ2-1	-	-	TGTGCCAGCAGCCAGGGGACTCCGACACCGTACAATGAGCAGTTCTTC	CASSQGTPTPYNEQFF
TRBV7-9	TRBJ2-7	TRBD2	-	TGTGCCAGCAGCTTGGATTATTTTCCAGTAGCGGGAGGGCCTTACGAGCAGTACTTC	CASSLDYFPVAGGPYEQYF
TRBV20-1	TRBJ2-2	TRBD1	-	TGCAGTGCCCCCCCGCCGGGACAGCGATCCACCGGGGAGCTGTTTTTT	CSAPPPGQRSTGELFF
TRBV12-5	TRBJ2-5	-	many	TGTGCTAGTGGTTTGTCCTCGGGCCAAGAGACCCAGTACTTC	CASGLSSGQETQYF
TRBV5-1	TRBJ2-3	TRBD2	many	TGCGCCAGCAGCACCACCGGGACTAGCGGGATCACAGATACGCAGTATTTT	CASSTTGTSGITDTQYF
TRBV7-9	TRBJ2-4	TRBD2	-	TGTGCCAGCAGTTATAGCGGGACCAAAAACATTCAGTACTTC	CASSYSGTKNIQYF
TRBV12-3/TRBV12-4	TRBJ2-5	-	many	TGTGCCAGCAGCCGTCAAGTTGTCTCCCAAAAAGGAGAGACCCAGTACTTC	CASSRQVVSQKGETQYF
TRBV29-1	TRBJ2-3	TRBD2	few	TGCAGCGTTGAAGACCCTGGGACTAGCGTCCGGGATACGCAGTATTTT	CSVEDPGTSVRDTQYF
TRBV6-2/TRBV6-3	TRBJ2-1	TRBD2	many	TGTGCCAGCAGTTACTCGTCGGGACTAGCGGGAGTACAGTTCTTC	CASSYSSGLAGVQFF
TRBV5-1	TRBJ1-1	-	many	TGCGCCAGCAGCTTTGGAACAGGGACGGCCATGAACACTGAAGCTTTCTTT	CASSFGTGTAMNTEAFF
TRBV28	TRBJ2-3	-	many	TGTGCCAGCAAAACAGGGGAGGCAGATACGCAGTATTTT	CASKTGEADTQYF
TRBV27	TRBJ2-1	TRBD2	many	TGTGCCAGCAGTGTGAATAGCGGGGGCCCCTACAATGAGCAGTTCTTC	CASSVNSGGPYNEQFF
TRBV5-1	TRBJ2-2	-	-	TGCGCCAGCAGCTTTAATTACGCTAACACCGGGGAGCTGTTTTTT	CASSFNYANTGELFF
TRBV7-6	TRBJ2-7	-	many	TGTGCCAGCAGCTCCTACTGGGGGGAGCCGAGAGAGCAGTACTTC	CASSSYWGEPREQYF
TRBV11-2	TRBJ2-2	TRBD1	many	TGTGCCAGCAGCTTAGTCAGGGGGCCCGGGGAGCTGTTTTTT	CASSLVRGPGELFF